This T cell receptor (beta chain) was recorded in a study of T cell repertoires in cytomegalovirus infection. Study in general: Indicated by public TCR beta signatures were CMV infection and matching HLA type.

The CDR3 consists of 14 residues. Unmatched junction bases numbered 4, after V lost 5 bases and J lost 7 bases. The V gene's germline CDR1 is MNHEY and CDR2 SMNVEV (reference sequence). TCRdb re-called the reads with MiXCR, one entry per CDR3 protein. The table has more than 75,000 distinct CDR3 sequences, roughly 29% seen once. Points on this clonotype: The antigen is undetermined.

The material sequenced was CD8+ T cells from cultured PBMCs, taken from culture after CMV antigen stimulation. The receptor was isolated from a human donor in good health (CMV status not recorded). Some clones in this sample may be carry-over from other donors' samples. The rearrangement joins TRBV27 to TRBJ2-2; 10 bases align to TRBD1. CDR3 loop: CASSPGQGYGELFF. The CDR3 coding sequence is TGTGCCAGCAGTCCGGGACAGGGGTACGGGGAGCTGTTTTTT.